The entry below describes one T cell receptor beta chain. Its antigen remains unknown. These data originate in a study of shared clonotypes between healthy human individuals. The CDR3 runs 17 residues. Germline V gene data show CDR1 as MNHEY and CDR2 as SMNVEV (reference sequence). The V end was cut by 0 bases, the J end by 1 base, with 13 bases between. Assay used: immunoSEQ multiplex PCR; TCRdb lists only in-frame clones, some missing. Among 2 million to 2.5 million clones listed, just over 90% were seen once. Study-wide points: Read depth was anticipated to influence clonotype sharing among donors.

CD8 cells regarded as naive lacked CD45RO, were positively chosen for CCR7, and omitted terminally differentiated effector memory CD45RA+ cells. The clonotype originates from a man younger than 35 in good health. Some clones in this sample may be carry-over from other donors' samples. The sequenced sample consisted of naive CD8+ T cells from PBMCs. The chain has TRBV27 and TRBJ1-5; no clear D gene. The CDR3 nucleotides read TGTGCCAGCAGTTTATCGGGTCGATATAGAAGCAATCAGCCCCAGCATTTT. Residues: CASSLSGRYRSNQPQHF.